A selection of T cell receptor beta chains follows, all from one sample in a study of blood T cell repertoires in COVID-19. Data came from immunoSEQ multiplex PCR; TCRdb stores just in-frame clones and leaves some out. The table records 150,000 to 200,000 clones, 75% to 85% of them present only once. Input material: peripheral blood. These TCRs come from a human donor in a cohort sampled during active COVID-19. CDR3s leave out the opening cysteine and the closing phenylalanine or tryptophan. A D gene is named only where the DNA matches it firmly. Not every row has a clone size; where given, it reads once, few, many or a size class.

TRBV14 NA 11 NA ASSLTGNQPQH
TRBV9 NA 14 TRBD2 ASSVTSGWAYNEQF
TRBV3-1/TRBV3-2 NA 13 NA ASSHSRGRNTEAF
TRBV5-1 NA 12 TRBD1 ASSLAGGNQPQH
TRBV7-2 NA 13 TRBD2 ASSSEPLAGVKQY
TRBV19 once 13 TRBD2 ASRLEGGREDTQY
TRBV29-1 NA 11 TRBD2 STRLADGDEQF
TRBV6-5 NA 12 NA ASRDRPFNEKLF
TRBV6-4 once 12 NA ASSDDGATDTQY
TRBV7-2 NA 10 NA ASSFVAETQY
TRBV24-1 NA 10 NA ATSESTDTQY
TRBV12-3/TRBV12-4 NA 11 TRBD1 ASTRGPGNTIY
TRBV4-1 NA 13 TRBD1 ASSQGTGATGELF
TRBV29-1 NA 12 NA SVDLEAQPGTQY
TRBV7-2 NA 9 NA ASISESEQY
TRBV5-1 NA 13 TRBD2 ASSRLAETYNEQF
TRBV28 NA 13 NA ASSSSGGPSYEQY
TRBV2 NA 16 NA ASTKSGEGGIRSEKLF
TRBV7-8 few 14 TRBD1 ASSSYRGPAGNTIY
TRBV9 NA 12 NA ASSALGGTDTQY
TRBV5-1 NA 12 TRBD1 ASSTRDRAETQY
TRBV19 NA 14 NA ASSNQGSSYNSPLH
TRBV3-1/TRBV3-2 NA 11 TRBD1 ASRPGQGGGYT
TRBV7-9 few 13 TRBD2 ASSSFSGRSYEQY
TRBV18 NA 11 NA ASSPGAGYEQY
TRBV12-3/TRBV12-4 few 11 TRBD1 ATSAGGGYGYT